The T cell receptor beta chain under discussion was sequenced for a study of blood T cell repertoires in COVID-19. In germline, CDR1 is PRHDT, CDR2 FYEKMQ (reference sequence). With V trimmed by 6 bases and J by 2 bases, 12 bases remained unmatched. This CDR3 comprises 17 residues. TCRdb's copy holds only in-frame clones and misses some; the assay was immunoSEQ multiplex PCR. Seen here are 200,000 to 250,000 clones, roughly 86% observed once, and the top ten hold about 5.4%. The sequencing input was peripheral blood. The chain links TRBV13 to TRBJ2-5; 10 nucleotides align to TRBD2. This clonotype was obtained from a woman older than 75 with COVID-19, enrolled during active disease. This chain's CDR3 is CASSLVGLAEAQETQYF. The CDR3 DNA reads as TGTGCCAGCAGTCTAGTTGGACTAGCGGAGGCACAAGAGACCCAGTACTTC.